This TCR beta chain was documented in a study of human T cells and chemical hapten exposure (dated by TCRdb to about 2021). As for the study more broadly: For sensitization, 2% DPC in acetone was applied to a 2 cm by 2 cm area of upper inner arm skin. Patch testing was performed on the upper back with Finn chambers containing 0.01% DPC, and the patch tests were scored after 6 days according to International Contact Dermatitis Research Group standards. This study followed changes in the peripheral blood TCR repertoire in vivo during primary and secondary sensitization of alopecia patients to the hapten diphenylcyclopropenone (DPC). Blood for TCR sequencing was provided by twenty-nine alopecia patients at one to four time points (pre-sensitization, 2, 6 and 24 weeks). Libraries were pooled for sequencing, and variation in per-sample TCR yields was attributed mainly to small differences in library volumes within the pool. Most of the patients in the cohort were female, and the cohort covered alopecia areata with under or over 50% scalp involvement, alopecia totalis and alopecia universalis. Weekly therapeutic DPC doses were additionally applied to the scalp of patients throughout the roughly 23-week study period. Patient blood was sampled pre-sensitization (week 0) and at 2, 6 and about 24 weeks after DPC sensitization. Results and caveats for the whole study, not just this receptor: Because every patient had alopecia, a presumed autoimmune disease, the patients' immune response might differ from that of healthy individuals. DPC sensitization did not change how many TCRs were above 1 in 1000 frequency, and no evidence was found of alterations in global repertoire structure. Repeated subsampling changed both the strength of the expansion versus patch-test correlation and the threshold at which that correlation became significant. The number of PT1 expanded TCRs positively correlated with patch test score, significant at thresholds 8, 16 and 32 but not 4. Expanded TCRs formed significantly more large CDR3 similarity clusters than pre-sensitization or healthy control sets, consistent with antigen-driven responses.

Receptor amplification or capture employed RACE. Data came from a NextSeq 500. During library preparation, unique molecular identifiers were attached to individual cDNA molecules so that TCRs could be counted in a quantitative, reproducible way. From each blood RNA sample, both TCR alpha and TCR beta chains were sequenced. Per the authors' processing: A median of roughly 99,000 TCRs per sample was observed, with a range of about 20,000 to 690,600. The Decombinator software suite was used to annotate V, J and CDR3 in the TCR reads. To make PS versus PT1 abundance plots, every sample was subsampled to the same number of TCRs (28,000). Expanded TCRs were defined as absent before sensitization and observed at least eight times at the 2-week time point. TCRdb reworked the public reads: Q25 trimming with fastp, MiXCR clone assembly, productive beta chains retained. Identical CDR3 protein sequences are pooled into one entry, listed with their most common genes and DNA. TCRdb assigned the V and J calls; the authors' analysis was not used. In all, the sample holds roughly 96,000 distinct CDR3 sequences, and around 9.3% of those were seen once. 2% to 2.5% of the sample comes from the top ten.

The cysteine opens and the phenylalanine closes a CDR3 of 15 amino acids. Just the 45-base CDR3 DNA is kept, in frame starting at base 1. V ends up 2 bases short and J 4 bases short, with an unmatched junction base count of 6. For CDR1 and CDR2, the germline V gene lists MNHEY and SVGEGT. As regards this clonotype: Its target antigen remains unknown. Base qualities are missing; no much larger clone stands one base away.

Taken with the paper, the label for time point translates to: patch test 2, 6 weeks after DPC sensitization. The treatment or condition label here, explained by the study, means: therapeutic diphenylcyclopropenone sensitization with weekly scalp DPC. Blood at each patch-test visit was drawn before the patch test was applied. Eligible patients were aged 18 to 70, diagnosed with alopecia, deemed suitable for DPC therapy, and excluded if pregnant. Total RNA was extracted from unfractionated whole blood that had been collected in Tempus Blood RNA tubes. The material sequenced was whole blood, taken in connection with sensitization to the hapten diphenylcyclopropenone (DPC). Recombination connected TRBV6-2 or TRBV6-3 to TRBJ1-2, with 8 central nucleotides matching TRBD1. This receptor was obtained from a woman aged 40-49 years with alopecia areata. Some clones in this sample may be carry-over from other donors' samples. In nucleotides, the sequence is TGTGCCAGCAGTTACGGCGGGACAGGAACCTATGGCTACACCTTC. It translates as CASSYGGTGTYGYTF.